This T cell receptor beta chain was recorded in a study of type 1 and type 2 diabetes patients. As for the study in general: Across the study, fewer than 20,000,000 paired-end reads were produced. The study, taken as a whole, reports: Between type 2 diabetes and control samples, V and J usage averaged around 0.97 correlation. Type 1 diabetes repertoires were significantly less diverse than type 2 diabetes ones.

Genomic DNA was the PCR template. A primer set of 30 forward and 13 reverse primers amplified the CDR3. Each CDR3 protein gets one entry after TCRdb re-called the multiplex PCR reads with MiXCR. Counted here are about 270,000 distinct CDR3 sequences, 45% to 60% occurring once; the ten biggest clones make up roughly 13%. Turning to this clonotype: What it binds is unknown. The junction does not match germline at one end; this may be a read error.

Specimen: peripheral blood mononuclear cells (PBMCs). The sequence was collected from a man between 18 and 35 years old with type 2 diabetes.

CDR3 coding DNA: TGTGCCAGTAGTATTGGAACGGGAGAGGGTTCCTACGGGCAGTACTTC. This encodes CASSIGTGEGSYGQYF. The J gene is TRBJ2-7, the V gene TRBV19; tentatively, D is TRBD2 (6 bases). CDR3 length equals 16 residues. The germline V gene has CDR1 LNHDA and CDR2 SQIVND (reference sequence).